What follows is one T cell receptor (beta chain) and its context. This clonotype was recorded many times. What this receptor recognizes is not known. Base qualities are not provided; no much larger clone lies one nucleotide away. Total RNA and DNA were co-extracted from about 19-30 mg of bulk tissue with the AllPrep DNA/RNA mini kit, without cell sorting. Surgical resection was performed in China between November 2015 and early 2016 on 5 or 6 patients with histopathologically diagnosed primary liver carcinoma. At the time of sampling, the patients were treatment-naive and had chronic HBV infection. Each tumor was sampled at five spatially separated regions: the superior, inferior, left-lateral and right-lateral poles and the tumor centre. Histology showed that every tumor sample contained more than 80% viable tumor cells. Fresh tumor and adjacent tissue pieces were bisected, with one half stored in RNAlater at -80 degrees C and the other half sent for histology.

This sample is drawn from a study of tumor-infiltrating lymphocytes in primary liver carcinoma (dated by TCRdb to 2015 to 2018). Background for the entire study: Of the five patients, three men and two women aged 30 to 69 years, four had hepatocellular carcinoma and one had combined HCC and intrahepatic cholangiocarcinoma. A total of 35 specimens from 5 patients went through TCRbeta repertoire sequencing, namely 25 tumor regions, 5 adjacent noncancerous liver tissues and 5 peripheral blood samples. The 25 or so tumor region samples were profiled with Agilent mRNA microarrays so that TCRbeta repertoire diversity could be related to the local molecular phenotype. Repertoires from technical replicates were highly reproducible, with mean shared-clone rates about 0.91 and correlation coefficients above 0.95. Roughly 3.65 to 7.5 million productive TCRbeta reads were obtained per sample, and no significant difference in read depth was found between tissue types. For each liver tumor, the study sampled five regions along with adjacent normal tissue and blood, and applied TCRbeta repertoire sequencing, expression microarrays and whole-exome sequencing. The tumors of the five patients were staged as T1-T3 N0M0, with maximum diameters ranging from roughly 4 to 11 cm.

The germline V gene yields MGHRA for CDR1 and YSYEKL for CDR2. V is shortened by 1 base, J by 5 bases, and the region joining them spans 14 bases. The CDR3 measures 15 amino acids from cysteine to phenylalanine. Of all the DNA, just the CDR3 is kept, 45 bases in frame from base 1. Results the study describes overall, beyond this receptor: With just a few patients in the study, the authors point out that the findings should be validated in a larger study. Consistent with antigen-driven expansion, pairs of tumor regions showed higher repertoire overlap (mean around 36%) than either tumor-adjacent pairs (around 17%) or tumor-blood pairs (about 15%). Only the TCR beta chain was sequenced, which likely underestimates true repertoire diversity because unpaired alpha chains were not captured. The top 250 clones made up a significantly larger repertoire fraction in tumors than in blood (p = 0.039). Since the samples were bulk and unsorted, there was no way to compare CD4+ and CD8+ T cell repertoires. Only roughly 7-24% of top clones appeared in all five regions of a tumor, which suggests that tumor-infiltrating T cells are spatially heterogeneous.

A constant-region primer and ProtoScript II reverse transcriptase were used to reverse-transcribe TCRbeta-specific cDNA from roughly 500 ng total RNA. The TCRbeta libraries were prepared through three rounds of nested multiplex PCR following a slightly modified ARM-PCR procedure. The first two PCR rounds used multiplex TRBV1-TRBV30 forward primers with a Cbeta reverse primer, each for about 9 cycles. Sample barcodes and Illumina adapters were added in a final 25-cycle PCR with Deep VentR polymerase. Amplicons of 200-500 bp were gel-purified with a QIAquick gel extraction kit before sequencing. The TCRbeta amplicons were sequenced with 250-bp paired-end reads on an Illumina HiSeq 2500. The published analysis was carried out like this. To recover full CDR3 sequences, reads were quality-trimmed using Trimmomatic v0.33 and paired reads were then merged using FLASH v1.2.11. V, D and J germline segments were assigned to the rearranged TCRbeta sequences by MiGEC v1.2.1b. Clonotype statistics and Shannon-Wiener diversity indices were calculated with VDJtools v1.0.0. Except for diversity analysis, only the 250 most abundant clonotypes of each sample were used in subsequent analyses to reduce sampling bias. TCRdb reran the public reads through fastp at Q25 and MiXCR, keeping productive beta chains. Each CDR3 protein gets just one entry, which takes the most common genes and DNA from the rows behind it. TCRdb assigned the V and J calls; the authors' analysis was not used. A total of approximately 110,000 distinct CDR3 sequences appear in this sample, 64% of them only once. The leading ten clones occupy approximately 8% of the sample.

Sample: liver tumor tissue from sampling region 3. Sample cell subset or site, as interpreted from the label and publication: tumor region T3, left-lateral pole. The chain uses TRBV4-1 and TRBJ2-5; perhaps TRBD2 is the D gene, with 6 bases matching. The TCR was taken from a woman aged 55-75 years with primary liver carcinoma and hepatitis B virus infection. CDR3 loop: CASSQGYGSIETQYF. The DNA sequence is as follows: TGCGCCAGCAGCCAAGGGTACGGGAGTATTGAGACCCAGTACTTC.